A selection of T cell receptor beta chains follows, all from one sample in a study of neoadjuvant anti-PD-1 for oral cavity cancer. Using immunoSEQ multiplex PCR, the repertoire was profiled, and TCRdb retains in-frame clones only, with some absent. The data hold around 60,000 clones, with more than 65% observed a single time. The starting material was PBMCs, obtained before nivolumab (anti-PD-1) treatment. Receptors were obtained from a person aged 40 to 85 with oral cavity squamous cell carcinoma. CDR3s include the opening cysteine and the closing phenylalanine or tryptophan. The D gene is left open where the match is weak. The size field is filled for only some rows; it gives once, few, many or a size class.

cdr3_length j_call d_call v_call clone_size cdr3_aa cdr3_nt
13 TRBJ2-3 NA TRBV5-4 NA CASSPNLEDTQYF TGTGCCAGCAGCCCTAATCTCGAAGATACGCAGTATTTT
14 TRBJ2-7 NA TRBV5-6 once CASSFGTLSYEQYF TGTGCCAGCAGCTTTGGGACGCTGTCCTACGAGCAGTACTTC
15 TRBJ2-7 TRBD1 TRBV6-5 few CASSSPGQQKYEQYF TGTGCCAGCAGTTCCCCGGGACAGCAGAAGTACGAGCAGTACTTC
15 TRBJ2-1 TRBD2 TRBV10-3 NA CAISAGTSGIDEQFF TGTGCCATCAGTGCCGGGACTAGCGGGATAGATGAGCAGTTCTTC
14 TRBJ2-4 TRBD2 TRBV7-9 NA CASSWEGAKNIQYF TGTGCCAGCAGCTGGGAGGGAGCCAAAAACATTCAGTACTTC
14 TRBJ2-1 TRBD2 TRBV5-1 NA CASGSAGGPDEQFF TGCGCCAGCGGGTCTGCGGGAGGGCCAGATGAGCAGTTCTTC
15 TRBJ1-6 TRBD1 TRBV9 NA CASSETGQGNSPLHF TGTGCCAGCAGCGAAACCGGACAGGGAAATTCACCCCTCCACTTT
21 TRBJ2-2 TRBD1 TRBV6-8 NA CASSSEKQGVLPRANTGELFF TGTGCCAGCAGTTCGGAAAAGCAGGGGGTGCTACCAAGAGCGAACACCGGGGAGCTGTTTTTT
14 TRBJ2-1 NA TRBV7-8 NA CASSGGGSAREQFF TGTGCCAGCTCTGGGGGCGGGAGCGCCCGCGAGCAGTTCTTC
15 TRBJ2-5 TRBD2 TRBV9 NA CASSVPGGSQETQYF TGTGCCAGCAGCGTCCCCGGGGGGTCTCAAGAGACCCAGTACTTC
17 TRBJ1-2 TRBD1 TRBV27 NA CASSPSGTDNANYGYTF TGTGCCAGCAGTCCCTCCGGGACAGATAATGCTAACTATGGCTACACCTTC
15 TRBJ1-5 TRBD1 TRBV5-4 NA CASSPGQGDNQPQHF TGTGCCAGCAGCCCGGGACAGGGCGACAATCAGCCCCAGCATTTT
15 TRBJ1-2 NA TRBV7-9 NA CASSLAPDWGTGYTF TGTGCCAGCAGCTTAGCCCCTGATTGGGGCACTGGCTACACCTTC
14 TRBJ2-5 TRBD2 TRBV15 NA CATSSRKGGETQYF TGTGCCACCAGCAGTAGGAAGGGAGGGGAGACCCAGTACTTC
16 TRBJ2-1 TRBD1 TRBV29-1 NA CSVEGPRDRSYNEQFF TGCAGCGTTGAAGGCCCCCGGGACAGAAGTTACAATGAGCAGTTCTTC
16 TRBJ2-1 NA TRBV28 NA CASSSPASGPNNEQFF TGTGCCAGCAGTTCCCCAGCGAGTGGGCCTAACAATGAGCAGTTCTTC
15 TRBJ1-4 NA TRBV18 NA CASSVGGTTNEKLFF TGTGCCAGCTCGGTAGGAGGGACAACTAATGAAAAACTGTTTTTT
16 TRBJ2-1 TRBD2 TRBV5-4 NA CASSFPSGPNYNEQFF TGTGCCAGCAGCTTCCCTAGCGGGCCCAACTACAATGAGCAGTTCTTC
12 TRBJ1-1 TRBD1 TRBV6-5 NA CASSNDRGEAFF TGTGCCAGCAGTAATGACAGGGGAGAAGCTTTCTTT
16 TRBJ1-1 NA TRBV19 NA CASSVSSIERDTEAFF TGTGCCAGTAGTGTCTCAAGTATCGAACGGGACACTGAAGCTTTCTTT
14 TRBJ2-7 NA TRBV5-1 NA CASSLDSASYEQYF TGCGCCAGCAGCTTGGACAGTGCATCCTACGAGCAGTACTTC
14 TRBJ1-2 NA TRBV6-6 few CASSYGAANYGYTF TGTGCCAGCAGTTACGGGGCAGCTAACTATGGCTACACCTTC
17 TRBJ2-7 TRBD2 TRBV29-1 NA CSVELAGTTLSSYEQYF TGCAGCGTTGAGTTGGCCGGGACTACCCTAAGCTCCTACGAGCAGTACTTC
13 TRBJ2-2 NA TRBV11-2 NA CASSLEGPGELFF TGTGCCAGCAGCTTAGAAGGTCCCGGGGAGCTGTTTTTT
16 TRBJ2-1 TRBD2 TRBV5-4 few CASSLGSGGSRVEQFF TGTGCCAGCAGCTTGGGTAGCGGGGGATCAAGGGTAGAGCAGTTCTTC
14 TRBJ2-7 NA TRBV2 NA CATSSGRNTYEQYF TGTGCCACCTCTTCGGGACGCAATACCTACGAGCAGTACTTC
18 TRBJ2-1 TRBD2 TRBV30 NA CAWSRWVSSGSSYNEQFF TGTGCCTGGAGCCGTTGGGTTTCTAGCGGGAGTTCCTACAATGAGCAGTTCTTC
15 TRBJ2-3 NA TRBV5-4 few CASSSPAKGTDTQYF TGTGCCAGCAGCAGCCCGGCCAAAGGGACAGATACGCAGTATTTT
14 TRBJ1-3 TRBD1 TRBV7-6 NA CASSQGGGANTIYF TGTGCCAGCAGTCAGGGGGGGGGCGCGAACACCATATATTTT
14 TRBJ2-1 TRBD1 TRBV6-1 NA CALSRDRGSNEQFF TGTGCCTTATCCCGGGACAGGGGTAGTAATGAGCAGTTCTTC
16 TRBJ2-1 TRBD1 TRBV7-9 NA CASSAPDREIYNEQFF TGTGCCAGCAGCGCGCCCGACAGGGAGATTTACAATGAGCAGTTCTTC
14 TRBJ2-3 NA TRBV2 NA CASSGQFSTDTQYF TGTGCCAGCAGTGGACAGTTTAGCACAGATACGCAGTATTTT
14 TRBJ1-1 TRBD1 TRBV9 NA CASSLDRGGTEAFF TGTGCCAGCAGCCTAGACAGGGGGGGCACTGAAGCTTTCTTT
13 TRBJ1-5 NA TRBV7-9 NA CASSLESNQPQHF TGTGCCAGCAGCTTAGAAAGCAATCAGCCCCAGCATTTT
15 TRBJ2-2 TRBD1 TRBV6-5 few CASSLTGDHTGELFF TGTGCCAGCAGTTTGACAGGGGATCACACCGGGGAGCTGTTTTTT
14 TRBJ2-5 TRBD2 TRBV6-5 NA CASTLAGGQETQYF TGTGCCAGCACCTTAGCGGGGGGTCAAGAGACCCAGTACTTC
13 TRBJ2-7 NA TRBV5-4 NA CASSSVPTYEQYF TGTGCCAGCAGCTCCGTCCCTACCTACGAGCAGTACTTC
15 TRBJ2-5 NA TRBV6-1 NA CASSEPPGISETQYF TGTGCCAGCAGTGAACCCCCGGGGATTTCGGAGACCCAGTACTTC
15 TRBJ2-1 NA TRBV18 NA CASSPGLHSYNEQFF TGTGCCAGCTCACCCGGACTGCACTCCTACAATGAGCAGTTCTTC
15 TRBJ2-1 NA TRBV9 NA CASSVAPSSYNEQFF TGTGCCAGCAGCGTAGCCCCAAGCTCCTACAATGAGCAGTTCTTC
15 TRBJ1-6 NA TRBV11-2 NA CASSFEGLYNSPLHF TGTGCCAGCAGCTTCGAGGGCCTGTATAATTCACCCCTCCACTTT
12 TRBJ2-3 NA TRBV6-5 NA CASSVGQSTQYF TGTGCCAGCAGTGTTGGACAGAGTACGCAGTATTTT
18 TRBJ2-3 TRBD2 TRBV14 NA CASSQEMGLAGGADTQYF TGTGCCAGCAGCCAAGAGATGGGACTAGCGGGAGGGGCAGATACGCAGTATTTT
14 TRBJ2-2 TRBD2 TRBV7-8 NA CASSVGLAGGELFF TGTGCCAGCAGCGTTGGTCTCGCGGGAGGGGAACTGTTTTTT
14 TRBJ2-2 NA TRBV30 NA CAWSVGSHTGELFF TGTGCCTGGAGTGTGGGCTCTCACACCGGGGAGCTGTTTTTT
12 TRBJ2-3 NA TRBV6-1 NA CASKTSTDTQYF TGTGCCAGTAAGACTAGCACAGATACGCAGTATTTT
15 TRBJ2-2 NA TRBV2 NA CASSGRRGDTGELFF TGTGCCAGCAGTGGGAGAAGGGGCGACACCGGGGAGCTGTTTTTT
14 TRBJ2-3 TRBD1 TRBV14 NA CASSQSRGKDTQYF TGTGCCAGCAGCCAGAGCAGGGGGAAAGATACGCAGTATTTT
15 TRBJ2-4 NA TRBV18 NA CASSPNPQAKNIQYF TGTGCCAGCTCACCCAACCCCCAAGCCAAAAACATTCAGTACTTC
14 TRBJ1-1 NA TRBV27 NA CASSSKRRDTEAFF TGTGCCAGCAGCTCGAAGAGGAGGGACACTGAAGCTTTCTTT
14 TRBJ1-1 NA TRBV27 few CASSLRGGNTEAFF TGTGCCAGCAGTTTACGGGGGGGGAACACTGAAGCTTTCTTT
14 TRBJ1-1 NA TRBV7-3 NA CASSLSGVGTEAFF TGTGCCAGCAGCTTATCAGGGGTTGGAACTGAAGCTTTCTTT
11 TRBJ1-2 NA TRBV28 NA CASGAPNGYTF TGTGCCAGCGGTGCACCTAATGGCTACACCTTC
14 TRBJ2-2 NA TRBV14 NA CASSQELGTGELFF TGTGCCAGCAGCCAAGAACTGGGAACCGGGGAGCTGTTTTTT